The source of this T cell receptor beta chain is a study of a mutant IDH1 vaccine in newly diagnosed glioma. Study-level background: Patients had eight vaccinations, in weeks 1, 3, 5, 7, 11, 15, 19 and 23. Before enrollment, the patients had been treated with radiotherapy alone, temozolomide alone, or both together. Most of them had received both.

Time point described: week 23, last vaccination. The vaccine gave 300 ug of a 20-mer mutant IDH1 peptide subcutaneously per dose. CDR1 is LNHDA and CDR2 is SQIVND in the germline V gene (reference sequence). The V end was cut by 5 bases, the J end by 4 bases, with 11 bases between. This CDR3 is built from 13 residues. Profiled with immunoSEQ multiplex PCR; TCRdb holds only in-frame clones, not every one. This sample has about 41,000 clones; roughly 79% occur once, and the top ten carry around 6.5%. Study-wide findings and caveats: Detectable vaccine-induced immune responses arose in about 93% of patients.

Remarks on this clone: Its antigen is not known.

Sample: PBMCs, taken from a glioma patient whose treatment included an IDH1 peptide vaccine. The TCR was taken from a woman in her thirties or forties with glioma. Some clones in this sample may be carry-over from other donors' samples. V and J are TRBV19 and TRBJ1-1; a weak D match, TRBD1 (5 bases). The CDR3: CASSVGVGTEAFF. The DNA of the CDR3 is TGTGCCAGTAGTGTAGGGGTCGGCACTGAAGCTTTCTTT.